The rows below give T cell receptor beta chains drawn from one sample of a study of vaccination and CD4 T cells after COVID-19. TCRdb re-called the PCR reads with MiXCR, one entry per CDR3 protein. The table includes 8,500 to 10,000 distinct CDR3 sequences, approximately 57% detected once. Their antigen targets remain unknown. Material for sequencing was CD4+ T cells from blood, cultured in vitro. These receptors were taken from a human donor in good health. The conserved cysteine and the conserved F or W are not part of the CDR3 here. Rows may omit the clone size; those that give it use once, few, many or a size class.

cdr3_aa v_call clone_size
ASNPRGAGSYNEQF TRBV28 .
ASSEGVLVVEQF TRBV25-1 .
ASSLRTSEKLF TRBV28 .
ASSPPGGSAEAF TRBV6-1 .
ASSFDRGLGEQY TRBV7-6 .
ASSELWGGNQPQH TRBV6-1 .
ASITDAAAKNIQY TRBV6-1 few
ASSQRGMNTEAF TRBV7-2 .
ASTPGPPGTEAF TRBV14 .
SVEDSTYGYT TRBV29-1 .
ASSYNRVSYNEQF TRBV5-1 .
ASKNSYNEQF TRBV7-9 .
ASRSGLAGYEQY TRBV6-1 .
ASSLKNEQF TRBV7-9 large
ASGDSPDRGEQY TRBV6-1 few
ASSLQGQGYSYEQY TRBV5-4 .
ASSHRLGETQY TRBV4-1 .
TSSLFGVCGYT TRBV27 .
SASRSGGTNEKLF TRBV20-1 .
ASSENRGGGYT TRBV6-1 few
ASSLIGRGTEAF TRBV5-4 .
ASTVRRNNQPQH TRBV12-3/TRBV12-4 .
ASSVDSGGTYGYT TRBV9 few
ASSLSGSTDTQY TRBV11-3 few
AISKGAGYGYT TRBV6-2/TRBV6-3 .
ASSLGPTGATNEKLF TRBV7-2 .
AWIIQGAGGYT TRBV30 .
ATSGGRNFEQY TRBV15 few
ASRPGQGSYGYT TRBV6-1 once
ASRQLQDTGELF TRBV27 few
ASSQDRDRRNTEAF TRBV4-1 .
ASSYGGVVTEAF TRBV6-2/TRBV6-3 .
ASSPTGLQPQH TRBV6-1 .
ASSSDREGAF TRBV7-9 few